A selection of T cell receptor beta chains follows, all from one sample in a study of T cells expressing NK-cell markers. TCRdb reprocessed the 5' RACE reads and reports one entry per CDR3 protein, with no DNA. The sample table includes hundreds of thousands of distinct CDR3 sequences. Sequencing was done on a sample of blood T cells: a sorted CD56 or NKG2C T cell subset, CD4+ or CD8+ T cells, or bulk PBMC T cells (not recorded which). Receptors were obtained from a woman aged 18 to 75 in good health. Both conserved end residues are part of each CDR3. Each record gives: J gene, V gene, CDR3 protein.

J: TRBJ2-3
V: TRBV6-5
CDR3: CASSYGQLTGGPTDTQYF

J: TRBJ2-5
V: TRBV7-9
CDR3: CASSLLSGETQYF

J: TRBJ2-1
V: TRBV6-2/TRBV6-3
CDR3: CASTSSNVPWNEQFF

J: TRBJ2-7
V: TRBV7-9
CDR3: CASSSYDREGYEQYF

J: TRBJ2-7
V: TRBV20-1
CDR3: CSALAGLYEQYF

J: TRBJ2-7
V: TRBV3-1
CDR3: CASSPDRVLYEQYF

J: TRBJ1-5
V: TRBV3-1
CDR3: CASSPNHPGGNQPQHF

J: TRBJ1-5
V: TRBV12-3/TRBV12-4
CDR3: CASRIGYNQPQHF

J: TRBJ2-3
V: TRBV27
CDR3: CASSSLAGTHDTQYF

J: TRBJ2-7
V: TRBV12-3/TRBV12-4
CDR3: CASSISRDYTYEQYF

J: TRBJ1-3
V: TRBV12-3/TRBV12-4
CDR3: CASSFSGLSGNTIYF

J: TRBJ2-3
V: TRBV12-3/TRBV12-4
CDR3: CASSFWLAGGDTQYF

J: TRBJ2-2
V: TRBV5-4
CDR3: CASSHPYTGELFF

J: TRBJ2-2
V: TRBV27
CDR3: CASKREVPTGELFF

J: TRBJ1-3
V: TRBV12-3/TRBV12-4
CDR3: CASSFGGNTIYF

J: TRBJ2-7
V: TRBV20-1
CDR3: CSARADATYEQYF

J: TRBJ2-3
V: TRBV29-1
CDR3: CSVEGVYSTDTQYF

J: TRBJ1-1
V: TRBV20-1
CDR3: CSARDPTRGGTEAFF

J: TRBJ1-2
V: TRBV5-1
CDR3: CASSLQEGYGYTF

J: TRBJ2-2
V: TRBV29-1
CDR3: CSVVQENTGELFF

J: TRBJ2-1
V: TRBV5-1
CDR3: CASSPWTGDNEQFF

J: TRBJ2-2
V: TRBV12-3/TRBV12-4
CDR3: CASSTWDTGELFF

J: TRBJ1-2
V: TRBV30
CDR3: CAWSPTAKDGYTF

J: TRBJ2-7
V: TRBV10-3
CDR3: CAINVGSSYEQYF

J: TRBJ2-7
V: TRBV9
CDR3: CASSVGVSYEQYF

J: TRBJ2-5
V: TRBV11-2
CDR3: CASSLGGGPGETQYF

J: TRBJ1-6
V: TRBV30
CDR3: CAGRTGSSYNSPLHF

J: TRBJ2-1
V: TRBV5-1
CDR3: CASSLGWTGGRNEQFF

J: TRBJ2-2
V: TRBV4-2
CDR3: CASSRTGEVAGELFF

J: TRBJ2-7
V: TRBV20-1
CDR3: CSASNLEESPYEQYF

J: TRBJ2-7
V: TRBV18
CDR3: CASSQGTGTYEQYF

J: TRBJ1-2
V: TRBV4-3
CDR3: CASSQGAGAHYGYTF

J: TRBJ1-1
V: TRBV3-1
CDR3: CASSQDGEAFF

J: TRBJ2-5
V: TRBV12-3/TRBV12-4
CDR3: CASQQPEQETQYF